This T cell receptor beta chain emerged from a study of shared clonotypes between healthy human individuals. Findings and caveats of the study: The naive CD4 repertoires of several donors were compared, and roughly 5% of clonotypes were shared.

CD45RO-negative cells were positively selected for CCR7, leaving out terminally differentiated effector memory CD45RA+ cells. Adult Caucasians living in Nashville, Tennessee made up all of the donors. V lost 5 bases and J lost 4; bases outside the gene matches: 9. CDR1 is MNHEY and CDR2 is SMNVEV in the germline V gene (reference sequence). This CDR3 contains 16 residues. With respect to this clone: Its cognate antigen is unknown.

Deep-level assay runs were performed. The method was immunoSEQ multiplex PCR; TCRdb's version includes in-frame clones alone and lacks a portion of them. The table lists about 2.1 million clones, about 92% of them singletons, with 1.7% in the top ten. The chain joins TRBV27 to TRBJ2-1; 9 bases match TRBD2. The sample comprised naive CD8+ T cells from PBMCs. The clonotype was recovered from a man between 18 and 35 years old in good health. Some clones in this sample may be carry-over from other donors' samples. The DNA of the CDR3 is TGTGCCAGCAGTGGATACGCGGGGGGGGCTTACAATGAGCAGTTCTTC. Protein product: CASSGYAGGAYNEQFF.